A selection of T cell receptor beta chains follows, all from one sample in a study of blood T cell repertoires in COVID-19. Clones were read by immunoSEQ multiplex PCR, and TCRdb kept only the in-frame ones, dropping some. Among roughly 250,000 clones listed, around nine tenths were seen once. Sample: PBMCs or T cells enriched from blood (not recorded which). Receptor source: a woman aged 45-65 years who had recovered from COVID-19. CDR3s include the opening cysteine and the closing phenylalanine or tryptophan. A D gene is named only where the DNA matches it firmly. Size is omitted from some rows. Given values are once, few, many or a class for expanded clones.

CSVEQGAGAGANVLTF	TGCAGCGTTGAGCAGGGGGCAGGGGCTGGGGCCAACGTCCTGACTTTC	TRBV29-1	TRBJ2-6	.	TRBD1
CAIRMMVATNEQFF	TGTGCCATCAGGATGATGGTCGCAACAAATGAGCAGTTCTTC	TRBV10-3	TRBJ2-1	.	.
CASSSPSGQGGWAFF	TGTGCCAGCAGTTCCCCCTCCGGGCAGGGTGGTTGGGCTTTCTTT	TRBV28	TRBJ1-1	.	.
CASSRQGTSGNTIYF	TGTGCCAGCAGTCGACAGGGGACCTCTGGAAACACCATATATTTT	TRBV6-5	TRBJ1-3	.	TRBD1
CASSNSGNTIYF	TGTGCCAGCAGTAACAGCGGAAACACCATATATTTT	TRBV28	TRBJ1-3	.	.
CASSKIRSGAGGPSGELFF	TGTGCCAGCAGCAAAATCCGTTCGGGAGCGGGAGGGCCTAGCGGGGAGCTGTTTTTT	TRBV11-2	TRBJ2-2	.	TRBD2
CASSPGTGGYNEQFF	TGTGCCAGCAGCCCCGGGACAGGGGGCTACAATGAGCAGTTCTTC	TRBV7-9	TRBJ2-1	.	TRBD1
CASSTSGSGGKETQYF	TGTGCCAGTAGTACTAGCGGTTCGGGGGGGAAAGAGACCCAGTACTTC	TRBV19	TRBJ2-5	.	TRBD2
CASSFWQGSVGYTF	TGTGCCAGCAGTTTTTGGCAGGGGTCGGTCGGCTACACCTTC	TRBV28	TRBJ1-2	.	.
CASSFDGDTQYF	TGTGCCAGCAGTTTCGACGGGGATACGCAGTATTTT	TRBV11-1	TRBJ2-3	.	.
CASSEWWASEQFF	TGTGCCAGCAGTGAATGGTGGGCCAGTGAGCAGTTCTTC	TRBV2	TRBJ2-1	.	.
CASSWGGNTGELFF	TGTGCCAGCAGTTGGGGAGGGAACACCGGGGAGCTGTTTTTT	TRBV6-5	TRBJ2-2	.	.
CASGSPTSWGGPQYF	TGTGCTAGTGGTTCCCCCACTAGCTGGGGGGGCCCGCAGTACTTC	TRBV12-5	TRBJ2-7	.	.
CASSFPNSPGQKHF	TGTGCCAGCAGTTTCCCCAACTCGCCGGGACAGAAGCATTTT	TRBV28	TRBJ1-5	.	TRBD1
CASSIVGQGRINEQFF	TGTGCCAGTAGTATAGTCGGACAGGGTAGGATCAATGAGCAGTTCTTC	TRBV19	TRBJ2-1	.	TRBD1
CASSRPMAGQNEKLFF	TGTGCCAGCAGCCGGCCGATGGCAGGGCAGAATGAAAAACTGTTTTTT	TRBV5-4	TRBJ1-4	.	.
CSSTGTSINEQFF	TGCAGCAGTACCGGGACTAGCATCAATGAGCAGTTCTTC	TRBV29-1	TRBJ2-1	.	TRBD2
CASSTGQGNTGELFF	TGCGCCAGCAGCACGGGACAGGGAAACACCGGGGAGCTGTTTTTT	TRBV4-3	TRBJ2-2	.	TRBD1
CASTPGPGLSSGANVLTF	TGTGCCAGTACCCCGGGACCGGGACTTAGCTCTGGGGCCAACGTCCTGACTTTC	TRBV19	TRBJ2-6	.	.
CASSQERGDLRSNQPQHF	TGCGCCAGCAGCCAAGAACGGGGGGACCTCCGCTCCAATCAGCCCCAGCATTTT	TRBV4-1	TRBJ1-5	once	.
CASSLRAGTDGQGVGQPQHF	TGTGCCAGCAGCCTACGAGCCGGGACAGATGGTCAGGGAGTCGGTCAGCCCCAGCATTTT	TRBV6-6	TRBJ1-5	few	TRBD1
CASRRTAGTQEKLFF	TGCGCCAGCAGGAGAACTGCCGGGACACAGGAAAAACTGTTTTTT	TRBV5-1	TRBJ1-4	.	.
CASSTQGGYTEAFF	TGTGCCAGCAGCACACAGGGGGGATACACTGAAGCTTTCTTT	TRBV27	TRBJ1-1	.	TRBD1
CASSPERLAGGDNEQFF	TGTGCCAGCTCACCAGAACGGCTAGCGGGAGGGGACAATGAGCAGTTCTTC	TRBV18	TRBJ2-1	.	TRBD2
CASRGVNSGANVLTF	TGTGCCAGCCGAGGCGTGAACTCTGGGGCCAACGTCCTGACTTTC	TRBV18	TRBJ2-6	.	.
CASSLAGRPGYQPQHF	TGTGCCAGCAGCTTGGCCGGGAGACCGGGGTATCAGCCCCAGCATTTT	TRBV5-6	TRBJ1-5	once	.
CASSLALGGLNSPLHF	TGCGCCAGCAGCTTGGCCCTCGGGGGATTAAATTCACCCCTCCACTTT	TRBV5-1	TRBJ1-6	.	.
CASSSDRGNEQFF	TGTGCCAGCAGCTCGGACAGAGGGAATGAGCAGTTCTTC	TRBV5-4	TRBJ2-1	.	.
CASSLASGGNTEAFF	TGTGCCAGCAGCTTAGCCTCGGGGGGCAACACTGAAGCTTTCTTT	TRBV7-9	TRBJ1-1	once	.
CASSSGGIIQPQHF	TGTGCCAGCAGTTCTGGGGGCATTATCCAGCCCCAGCATTTT	TRBV28	TRBJ1-5	.	.
CASSLGDFQETQYF	TGTGCCAGCAGCTTAGGGGACTTTCAAGAGACCCAGTACTTC	TRBV7-9	TRBJ2-5	.	.
CASSQDLGADTEAFF	TGCGCCAGCAGCCAAGATCTGGGGGCGGACACTGAAGCTTTCTTT	TRBV4-3	TRBJ1-1	.	.
CASSIEETQYF	TGTGCCAGCAGTATCGAAGAGACCCAGTACTTC	TRBV28	TRBJ2-5	few	.
CAISLVAGTENTGELFF	TGTGCCATCAGTCTGGTGGCGGGGACAGAGAACACCGGGGAGCTGTTTTTT	TRBV10-3	TRBJ2-2	once	.
CASSAPYGYTF	TGCGCCAGCAGCGCGCCCTATGGCTACACCTTC	TRBV4-1	TRBJ1-2	.	.
CASSPGGQEETQYF	TGCGCCAGCAGCCCCGGGGGGCAGGAAGAGACCCAGTACTTC	TRBV4-3	TRBJ2-5	once	.
CASLGTDRVTGYTF	TGTGCCAGCCTAGGGACGGACAGGGTGACTGGCTACACCTTC	TRBV2	TRBJ1-2	.	TRBD1
CATSRDREGYTF	TGTGCCACCAGCAGAGATCGTGAGGGCTACACCTTC	TRBV15	TRBJ1-2	.	.
CASSLVGTQNTEAFF	TGTGCCAGCAGCTTAGTTGGGACACAGAACACTGAAGCTTTCTTT	TRBV7-2	TRBJ1-1	.	.
CASSKGGLAANTGELFF	TGTGCCAGTAGTAAGGGTGGACTAGCAGCGAACACCGGGGAGCTGTTTTTT	TRBV19	TRBJ2-2	.	TRBD2
CASSPARANYGYTF	TGTGCCAGCAGCCCCGCCAGGGCCAACTATGGCTACACCTTC	TRBV9	TRBJ1-2	.	.
CASSPSDKNYGYTF	TGTGCCAGTAGTCCTTCTGACAAGAACTATGGCTACACCTTC	TRBV19	TRBJ1-2	.	.
CASSPPFSGPNRGGNEQFF	TGTGCCAGCAGTCCTCCGTTTAGCGGGCCAAACCGGGGAGGCAATGAGCAGTTCTTC	TRBV27	TRBJ2-1	few	TRBD2
CSGVGTGSYEQYF	TGCAGCGGAGTGGGGACAGGGTCCTACGAGCAGTACTTC	TRBV29-1	TRBJ2-7	.	TRBD1
CASSPSQGNTEAFF	TGTGCCAGCTCACCTTCACAGGGTAACACTGAAGCTTTCTTT	TRBV18	TRBJ1-1	few	.
CASNRQGSPYEQYF	TGTGCCAGCAATCGACAGGGGAGCCCCTACGAGCAGTACTTC	TRBV2	TRBJ2-7	once	TRBD1
CASSYSGPANEQYF	TGTGCCAGCAGTTACTCGGGCCCGGCGAACGAGCAGTACTTC	TRBV6-2/TRBV6-3	TRBJ2-7	.	.
CASSKAPSNYGYTF	TGTGCCAGCAGCAAAGCGCCCAGTAACTATGGCTACACCTTC	TRBV21-1	TRBJ1-2	.	.
CATGNRDRVDAEAFF	TGTGCCACCGGGAATCGGGACAGGGTTGACGCTGAAGCTTTCTTT	TRBV24-1	TRBJ1-1	once	TRBD1
CASSDQGTNQPQHF	TGTGCCAGCAGTGATCAGGGGACGAATCAGCCCCAGCATTTT	TRBV2	TRBJ1-5	once	.
CASSPRLAGPNEQFF	TGTGCCAGCAGCCCCCGACTAGCGGGGCCCAATGAGCAGTTCTTC	TRBV7-3	TRBJ2-1	.	TRBD2
CASSRSQAETQYF	TGTGCCAGCTCGAGATCACAGGCCGAGACCCAGTACTTC	TRBV18	TRBJ2-5	.	.
CASSLPANGEQFF	TGTGCCAGCAGTCTTCCTGCCAACGGGGAGCAGTTCTTC	TRBV6-2/TRBV6-3	TRBJ2-1	.	.
CASRLGPRGEKLFF	TGTGCCAGCAGGCTTGGGCCCAGGGGAGAAAAACTGTTTTTT	TRBV2	TRBJ1-4	.	.
CASSNTRNIQGSESNQPQHF	TGTGCCAGCAGCAACACAAGAAATATACAGGGATCCGAAAGCAATCAGCCCCAGCATTTT	TRBV21-1	TRBJ1-5	.	.
CASMASSNQPQHF	TGTGCCAGCATGGCCTCAAGCAATCAGCCCCAGCATTTT	TRBV2	TRBJ1-5	.	.
CASSRGGAPYEQYF	TGCGCCAGCAGCAGAGGGGGGGCCCCCTACGAGCAGTACTTC	TRBV5-1	TRBJ2-7	.	.
CASSLPGARKAFF	TGTGCCAGCAGTTTACCAGGCGCCAGAAAAGCTTTCTTT	TRBV28	TRBJ1-1	.	.
CASSPGLAGAWTQYF	TGTGCCAGCAGCCCTGGACTAGCGGGAGCCTGGACCCAGTACTTC	TRBV28	TRBJ2-5	.	TRBD2